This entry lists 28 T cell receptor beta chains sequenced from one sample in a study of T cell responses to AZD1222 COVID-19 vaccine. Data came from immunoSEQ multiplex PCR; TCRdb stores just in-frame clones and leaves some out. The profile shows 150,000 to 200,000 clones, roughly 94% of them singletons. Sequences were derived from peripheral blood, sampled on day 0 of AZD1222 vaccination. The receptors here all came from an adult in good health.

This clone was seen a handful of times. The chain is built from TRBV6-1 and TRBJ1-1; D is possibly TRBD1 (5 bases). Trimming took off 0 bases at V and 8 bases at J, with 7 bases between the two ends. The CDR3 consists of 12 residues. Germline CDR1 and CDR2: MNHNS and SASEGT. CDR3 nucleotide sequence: TGTGCCAGCAGTGAAGCGACAGAAGAAGCTTTCTTT. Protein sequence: CASSEATEEAFF.

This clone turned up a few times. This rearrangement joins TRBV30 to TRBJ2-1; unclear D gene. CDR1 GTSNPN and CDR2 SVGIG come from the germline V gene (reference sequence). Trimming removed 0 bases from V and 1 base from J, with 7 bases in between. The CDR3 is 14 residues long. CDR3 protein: CAWSVSTSYNEQFF. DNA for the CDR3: TGTGCCTGGAGTGTAAGTACTTCCTACAATGAGCAGTTCTTC.

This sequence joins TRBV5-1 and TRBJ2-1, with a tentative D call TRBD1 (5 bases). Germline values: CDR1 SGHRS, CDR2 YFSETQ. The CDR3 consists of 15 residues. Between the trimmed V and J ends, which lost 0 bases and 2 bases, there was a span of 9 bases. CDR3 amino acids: CASSLAQGPYNEQFF. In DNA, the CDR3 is TGCGCCAGCAGCTTGGCCCAGGGTCCCTACAATGAGCAGTTCTTC.

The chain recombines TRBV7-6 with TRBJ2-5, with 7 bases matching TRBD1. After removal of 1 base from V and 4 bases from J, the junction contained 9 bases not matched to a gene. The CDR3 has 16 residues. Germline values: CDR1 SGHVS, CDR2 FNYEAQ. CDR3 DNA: TGTGCCAGCAGCTTAGTCTGGGGGCCAGGGGGAGAGACCCAGTACTTC. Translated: CASSLVWGPGGETQYF.

CDR3 in DNA: TGTGCCAGCAAAACAGGGGTTAAGGGCTACACCTTC. Its translation is CASKTGVKGYTF. The chain carries TRBV27 and TRBJ1-2; 7 nucleotides agree with TRBD1. Germline CDR1 MNHEY, CDR2 SMNVEV (reference sequence). Unmatched junction bases numbered 7, after V lost 7 bases and J lost 8 bases. The CDR3 spans 12 residues.

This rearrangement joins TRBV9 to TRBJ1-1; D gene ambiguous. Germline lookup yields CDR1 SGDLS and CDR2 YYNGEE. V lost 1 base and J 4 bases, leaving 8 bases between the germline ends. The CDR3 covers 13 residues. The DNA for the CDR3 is TGTGCCAGCAGCGTACTCGAAAGCACTGAAGCTTTCTTT. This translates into CASSVLESTEAFF. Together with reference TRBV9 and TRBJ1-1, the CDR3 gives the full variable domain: DSGVTQTPKHLITATGQRVTLRCSPRSGDLSVYWYQQSLDQGLQFLIQYYNGEERAKGNILERFSAQQFPDLHSELNLSSLELGDSALYFCASSVLESTEAFFGQGTRLTVV.

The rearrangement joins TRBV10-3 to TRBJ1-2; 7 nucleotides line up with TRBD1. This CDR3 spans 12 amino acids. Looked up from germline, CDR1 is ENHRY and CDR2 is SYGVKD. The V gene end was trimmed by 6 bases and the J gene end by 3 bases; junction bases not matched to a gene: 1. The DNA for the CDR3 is TGTGCCATCAGCGGGACAGACTATGGCTACACCTTC. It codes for CAISGTDYGYTF.

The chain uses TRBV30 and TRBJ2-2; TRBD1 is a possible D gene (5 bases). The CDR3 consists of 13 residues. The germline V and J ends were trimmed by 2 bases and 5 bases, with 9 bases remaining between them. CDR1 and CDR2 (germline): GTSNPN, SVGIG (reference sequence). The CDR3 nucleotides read TGTGCCTGGAGTAGCGCAGGGACCGGGGAGCTGTTTTTT. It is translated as CAWSSAGTGELFF. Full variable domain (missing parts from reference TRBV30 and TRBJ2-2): SQTIHQWPATLVQPVGSPLSLECTVEGTSNPNLYWYRQAAGRGLQLLFYSVGIGQISSEVPQNLSASRPQDRQFILSSKKLLLSDSGFYLCAWSSAGTGELFFGEGSRLTVL.

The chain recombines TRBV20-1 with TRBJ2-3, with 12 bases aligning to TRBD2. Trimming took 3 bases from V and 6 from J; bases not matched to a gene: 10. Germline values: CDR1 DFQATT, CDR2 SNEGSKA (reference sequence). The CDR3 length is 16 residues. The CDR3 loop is CSASKVSSGRADTQYF. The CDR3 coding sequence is TGCAGTGCTAGTAAGGTGTCTAGCGGGAGGGCGGATACGCAGTATTTT.

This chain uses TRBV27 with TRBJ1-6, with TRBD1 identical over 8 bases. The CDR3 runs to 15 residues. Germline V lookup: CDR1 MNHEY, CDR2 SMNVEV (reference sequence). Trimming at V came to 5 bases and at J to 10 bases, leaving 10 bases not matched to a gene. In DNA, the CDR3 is TGTGCCAGCAGTGTGAGACAGGGGAATCGGTCACCCCTCCACTTT. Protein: CASSVRQGNRSPLHF.

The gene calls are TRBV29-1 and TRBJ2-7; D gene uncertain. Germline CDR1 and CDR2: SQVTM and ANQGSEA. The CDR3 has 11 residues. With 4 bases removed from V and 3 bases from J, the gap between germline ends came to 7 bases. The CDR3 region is CSVGSYYEQYF. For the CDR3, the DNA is TGCAGCGTTGGGTCTTACTACGAGCAGTACTTC.

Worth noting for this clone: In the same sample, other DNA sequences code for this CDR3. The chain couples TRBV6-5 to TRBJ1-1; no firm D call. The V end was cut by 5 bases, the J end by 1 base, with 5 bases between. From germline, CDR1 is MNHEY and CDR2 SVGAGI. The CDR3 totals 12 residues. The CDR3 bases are TGTGCCAGCAGTCGGGAGAACACTGAAGCTTTCTTT. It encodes CASSRENTEAFF.

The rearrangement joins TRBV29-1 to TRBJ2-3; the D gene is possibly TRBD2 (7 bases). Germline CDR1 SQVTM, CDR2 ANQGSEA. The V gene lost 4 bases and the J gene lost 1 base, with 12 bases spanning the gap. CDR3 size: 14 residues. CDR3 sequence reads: CSVGGLAGTDTQYF. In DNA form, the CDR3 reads TGCAGCGTTGGGGGGCTAGCGGGCACAGATACGCAGTATTTT.

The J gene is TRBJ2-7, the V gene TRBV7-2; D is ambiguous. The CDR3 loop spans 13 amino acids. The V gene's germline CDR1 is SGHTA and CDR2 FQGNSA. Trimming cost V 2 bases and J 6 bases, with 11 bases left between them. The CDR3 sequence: CASSLLGRPEQYF. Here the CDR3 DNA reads TGTGCCAGCAGCTTACTGGGCCGCCCCGAGCAGTACTTC.

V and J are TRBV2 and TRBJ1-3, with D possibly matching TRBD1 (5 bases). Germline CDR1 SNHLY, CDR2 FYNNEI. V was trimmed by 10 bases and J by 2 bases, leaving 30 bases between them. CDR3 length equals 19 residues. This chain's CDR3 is CAILPGLQGPRGAGNTIYF. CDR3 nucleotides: TGTGCCATCCTACCGGGACTTCAGGGTCCCCGAGGGGCTGGAAACACCATATATTTT.

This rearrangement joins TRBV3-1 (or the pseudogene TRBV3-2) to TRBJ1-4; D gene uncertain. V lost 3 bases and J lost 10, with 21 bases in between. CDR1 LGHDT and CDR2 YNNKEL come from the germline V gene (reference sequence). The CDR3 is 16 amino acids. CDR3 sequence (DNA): TGTGCCAGCAGCCACAAGATCCAGGCTGCTGAGGGAAAACTGTTTTTT. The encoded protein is CASSHKIQAAEGKLFF.

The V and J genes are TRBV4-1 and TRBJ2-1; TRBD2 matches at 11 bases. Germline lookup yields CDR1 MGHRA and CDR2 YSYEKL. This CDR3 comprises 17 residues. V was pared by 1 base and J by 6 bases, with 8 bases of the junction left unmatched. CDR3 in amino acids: CASSQVRIGLAGNEQFF. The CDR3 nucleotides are TGCGCCAGCAGCCAAGTTCGGATCGGACTAGCGGGCAATGAGCAGTTCTTC.

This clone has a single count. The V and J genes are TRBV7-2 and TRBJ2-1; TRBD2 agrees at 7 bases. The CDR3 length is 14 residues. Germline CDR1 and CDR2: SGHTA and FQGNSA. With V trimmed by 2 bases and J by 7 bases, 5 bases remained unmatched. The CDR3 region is CASSLITGGNEQFF. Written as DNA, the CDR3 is TGTGCCAGCAGCTTAATTACGGGAGGTAATGAGCAGTTCTTC.

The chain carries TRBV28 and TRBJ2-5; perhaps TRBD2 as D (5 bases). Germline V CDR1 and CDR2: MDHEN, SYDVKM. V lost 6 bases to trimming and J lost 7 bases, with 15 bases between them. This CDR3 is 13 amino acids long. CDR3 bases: TGTGCCAGCAGCCTGGCCCTTCGGGGGACCCAGTACTTC. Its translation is CASSLALRGTQYF. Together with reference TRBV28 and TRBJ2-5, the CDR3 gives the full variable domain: DVKVTQSSRYLVKRTGEKVFLECVQDMDHENMFWYRQDPGLGLRLIYFSYDVKMKEKGDIPEGYSVSREKKERFSLILESASTNQTSMYLCASSLALRGTQYFGPGTRLLVL.

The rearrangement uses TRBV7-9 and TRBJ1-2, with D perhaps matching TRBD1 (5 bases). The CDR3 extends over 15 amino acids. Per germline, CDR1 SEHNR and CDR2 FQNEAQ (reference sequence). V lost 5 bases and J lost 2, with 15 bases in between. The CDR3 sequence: CASSVRSGGNYGYTF. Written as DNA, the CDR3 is TGTGCCAGCAGCGTGCGGTCGGGGGGGAACTATGGCTACACCTTC.

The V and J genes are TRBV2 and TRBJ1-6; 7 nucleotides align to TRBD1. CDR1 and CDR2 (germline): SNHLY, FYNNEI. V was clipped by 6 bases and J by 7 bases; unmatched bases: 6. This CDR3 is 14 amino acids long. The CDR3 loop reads CASRFDRVNSPLHF. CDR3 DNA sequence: TGTGCCAGCAGATTTGACAGGGTAAATTCACCCCTCCACTTT. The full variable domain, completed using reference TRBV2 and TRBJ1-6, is EPEVTQTPSHQVTQMGQEVILRCVPISNHLYFYWYRQILGQKVEFLVSFYNNEISEKSEIFDDQFSVERPDGSNFTLKIRSTKLEDSAMYFCASRFDRVNSPLHFGNGTRLTVT.

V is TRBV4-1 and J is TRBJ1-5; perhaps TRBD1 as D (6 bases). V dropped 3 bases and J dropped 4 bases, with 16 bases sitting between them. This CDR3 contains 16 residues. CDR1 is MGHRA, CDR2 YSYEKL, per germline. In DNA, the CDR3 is TGCGCCAGCAGCCAGTCAGGGGCGGGGAGAAATCAGCCCCAGCATTTT. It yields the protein CASSQSGAGRNQPQHF.

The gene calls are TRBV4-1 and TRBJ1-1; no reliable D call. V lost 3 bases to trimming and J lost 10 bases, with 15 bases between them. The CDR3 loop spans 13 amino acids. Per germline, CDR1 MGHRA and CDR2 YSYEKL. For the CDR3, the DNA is TGCGCCAGCAGCCAGGATGGATGGACCGCAGCTTTCTTT. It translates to CASSQDGWTAAFF.

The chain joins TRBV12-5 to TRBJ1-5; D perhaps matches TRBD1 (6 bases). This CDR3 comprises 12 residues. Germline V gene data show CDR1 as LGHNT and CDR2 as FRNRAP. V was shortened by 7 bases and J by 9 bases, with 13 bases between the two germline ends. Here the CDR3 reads CASAPQGSPQHF. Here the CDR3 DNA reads TGTGCTAGTGCCCCGCAGGGGTCGCCCCAGCATTTT.

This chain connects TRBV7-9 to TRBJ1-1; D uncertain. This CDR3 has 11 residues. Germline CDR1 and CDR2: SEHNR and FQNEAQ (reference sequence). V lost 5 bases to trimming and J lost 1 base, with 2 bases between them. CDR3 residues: CASSENTEAFF. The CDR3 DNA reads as TGTGCCAGCAGCGAGAACACTGAAGCTTTCTTT.

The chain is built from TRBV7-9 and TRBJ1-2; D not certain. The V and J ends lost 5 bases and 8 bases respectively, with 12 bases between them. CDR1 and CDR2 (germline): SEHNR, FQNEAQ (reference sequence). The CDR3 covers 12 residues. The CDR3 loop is CASSTHPGGYTF. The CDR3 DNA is TGTGCCAGCAGCACACACCCCGGGGGCTACACCTTC.

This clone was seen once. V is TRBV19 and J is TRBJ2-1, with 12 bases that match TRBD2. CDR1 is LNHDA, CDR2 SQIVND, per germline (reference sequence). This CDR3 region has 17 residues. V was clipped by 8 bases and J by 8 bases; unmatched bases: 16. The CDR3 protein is CASGYTPRLAGADEQFF. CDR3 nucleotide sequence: TGTGCCAGTGGTTATACCCCCCGACTAGCGGGAGCTGATGAGCAGTTCTTC.

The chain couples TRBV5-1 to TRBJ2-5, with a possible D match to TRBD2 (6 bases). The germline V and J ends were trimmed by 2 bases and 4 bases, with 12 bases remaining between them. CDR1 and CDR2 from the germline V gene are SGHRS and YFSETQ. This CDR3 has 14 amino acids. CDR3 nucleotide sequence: TGCGCCAGCAGCTTCGACCGGGGGAGAGAGACCCAGTACTTC. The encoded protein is CASSFDRGRETQYF.